Here is one TCR beta chain with its context. What it binds is unknown. Naivety among CD8 cells was defined by CD45RO negativity and positive CCR7 selection, thereby excluding terminally differentiated effector memory CD45RA+ cells. This specimen belongs to a study of shared clonotypes between healthy human individuals. Whole-study context: Per donor, three plates held CD4 naive cells, three held CD4 memory, two held CD8 naive and one held CD8 memory. General study findings and limits: Memory subsets had estimated richness that was generally smaller than that of naive subsets. Clonotypes shared by all four sorted-subset donors had higher generation probabilities than non-shared clonotypes. Between a few donors, naive CD4 clonotypes were shared at a level of about 5%.

The data were produced by immunoSEQ multiplex PCR, yet TCRdb's version contains in-frame clones alone and is incomplete. The sample has some 1,900,000 clones, about 95% seen once; the top ten hold 1% to 1.5%. Between the trimmed V and J ends, which lost 0 bases and 3 bases, there was a span of 3 bases. This CDR3 is built from 12 residues. Germline-derived CDR1 and CDR2 are GTSNPN and SVGIG (reference sequence). The sample consisted of naive CD8+ T cells sorted from blood. The source is a young man in good health. The rearrangement uses TRBV30 and TRBJ1-5; D is undetermined. CDR3 loop: CAWSVSNQPQHF. The CDR3 DNA follows: TGTGCCTGGAGTGTGTCCAATCAGCCCCAGCATTTT.